This TCR beta chain was documented in a study of lymphopenia after photon versus proton radiotherapy. The study, taken as a whole, reports: After lymphocyte nadir, photon-treated repertoires showed oligoclonal expansion, especially CD8+ Temra.

About this clone: Its antigen is unidentified.

The CDR3 consists of 15 residues. Germline loops: CDR1 SGHNT, CDR2 YENEEA. V shed 0 bases and J shed 3 bases, with 8 bases lying between them. Measured with immunoSEQ multiplex PCR; TCRdb has only the in-frame clones, and not every one. Seen here are 55,000 to 75,000 clones, approximately 90% observed once, and the top ten hold about 3%. The sequences come from peripheral blood, collected from a patient treated with photon-based radiotherapy. The sequence was obtained from a woman in her seventies with pancreatic cancer. The chain links TRBV11-3 to TRBJ2-2; D may be TRBD2 (6 bases). CDR3 region: CASSLEGGDTGELFF. The CDR3 DNA is TGTGCCAGCAGCTTAGAAGGAGGGGACACCGGGGAGCTGTTTTTT.